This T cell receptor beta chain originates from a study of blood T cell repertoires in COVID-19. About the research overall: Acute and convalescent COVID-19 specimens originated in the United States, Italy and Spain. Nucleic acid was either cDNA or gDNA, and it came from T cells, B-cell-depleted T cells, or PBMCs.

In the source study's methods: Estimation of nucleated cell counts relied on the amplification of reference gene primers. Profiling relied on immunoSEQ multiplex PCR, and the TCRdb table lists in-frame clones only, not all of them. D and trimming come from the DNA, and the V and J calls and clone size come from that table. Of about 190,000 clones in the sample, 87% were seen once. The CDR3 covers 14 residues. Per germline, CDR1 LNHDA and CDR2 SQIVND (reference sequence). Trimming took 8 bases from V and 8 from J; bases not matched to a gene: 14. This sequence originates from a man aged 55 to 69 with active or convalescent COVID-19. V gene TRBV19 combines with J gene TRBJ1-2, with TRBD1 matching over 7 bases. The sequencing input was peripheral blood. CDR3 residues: CASLHPGGSGGYTF. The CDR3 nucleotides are TGTGCCAGTCTCCACCCAGGGGGATCAGGCGGCTACACCTTC.